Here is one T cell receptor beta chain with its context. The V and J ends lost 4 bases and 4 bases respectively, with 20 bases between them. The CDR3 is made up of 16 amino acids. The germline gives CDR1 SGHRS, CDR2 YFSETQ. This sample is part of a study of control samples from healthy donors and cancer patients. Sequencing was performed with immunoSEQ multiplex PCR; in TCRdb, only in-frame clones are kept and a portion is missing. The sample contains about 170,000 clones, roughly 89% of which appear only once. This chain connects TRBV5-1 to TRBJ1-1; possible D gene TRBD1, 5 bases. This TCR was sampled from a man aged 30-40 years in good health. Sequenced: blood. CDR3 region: CASSGRGGADVTEAFF. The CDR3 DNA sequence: TGCGCCAGCAGCGGACGCGGAGGGGCCGACGTCACTGAAGCTTTCTTT.